A selection of T cell receptor beta chains follows, all from one sample in a study of cytomegalovirus exposure and HLA in healthy donors. The repertoire was sequenced with immunoSEQ multiplex PCR; TCRdb's copy has only in-frame clones and lacks some. Here the sample spans 100,000 or so clones, approximately 80% being singletons. Specimen: PBMCs. These receptors originate from a man aged 25 to 40 in good health and CMV-seronegative. Each CDR3 is given with its conserved first and last residue. D genes are given only for firm matches. Rows may omit the clone size; those that give it use once, few, many or a size class.

size | J | D | V | DNA | CDR3
- | TRBJ2-3 | - | TRBV10-3 | TGTGCCATCAGTGAGGTCCCGGAGCGGGCCGGATTAACAGATACGCAGTATTTT | CAISEVPERAGLTDTQYF
- | TRBJ2-1 | TRBD2 | TRBV5-1 | TGCGCCAGCAGGTTAAGCGGGAGGCCCTACAATGAGCAGTTCTTC | CASRLSGRPYNEQFF
- | TRBJ2-7 | - | TRBV6-5 | TGTGCCAGCAGTTACAACGGGGAGGACTACGAGCAGTACTTC | CASSYNGEDYEQYF
- | TRBJ2-1 | - | TRBV4-3 | TGCGCCAGCAGCAACGAGGGTGAGCAGTTCTTC | CASSNEGEQFF
few | TRBJ2-3 | TRBD2 | TRBV30 | TGTGCCTGGAGTGCTGGGACTAGCGGGATCGTCGATACGCAGTATTTT | CAWSAGTSGIVDTQYF
- | TRBJ1-1 | TRBD1 | TRBV28 | TGTGCCAGCCCCTCCCGGACAGGGTATTTTGAGATGAACACTGAAGCTTTCTTT | CASPSRTGYFEMNTEAFF
- | TRBJ1-1 | - | TRBV25-1 | TGTGCCAGCAGTGAATATATTACAGGGACTGAAGCTTTCTTT | CASSEYITGTEAFF
few | TRBJ1-1 | - | TRBV5-1 | TGCGCCAGCAGCTTGGGAGGGGCTTTCTTT | CASSLGGAFF
- | TRBJ1-1 | - | TRBV29-1 | TGCAGCGTTACCCACAGGGTAAGGAACACTGAAGCTTTCTTT | CSVTHRVRNTEAFF
- | TRBJ2-7 | TRBD2 | TRBV6-1 | TGTGCCAGCAGGGGGACTAGTTCCTACGAGCAGTACTTC | CASRGTSSYEQYF
- | TRBJ2-1 | TRBD1 | TRBV9 | TGTGCCAGCAGCGTAGATGGACAGGGCCACAATGAGCAGTTCTTC | CASSVDGQGHNEQFF
once | TRBJ2-7 | TRBD2 | TRBV28 | TGTGCCAGCAGTTTGGGAGGGCAGGGCCGGGACGAGCAGTACTTC | CASSLGGQGRDEQYF
- | TRBJ1-2 | TRBD1 | TRBV28 | TGTGCCAGCAGTTACGGACAGGGGTACTATGGCTACACCTTC | CASSYGQGYYGYTF
- | TRBJ2-3 | TRBD2 | TRBV10-3 | TGTGCCATCAGTGGGGCTAGCGGGGGGCAGGAAGATACGCAGTATTTT | CAISGASGGQEDTQYF
- | TRBJ2-5 | TRBD2 | TRBV12-5 | TGTGCTAGTGGTTTGGCCAGCGGGGGGGCGGAGACCCAGTACTTC | CASGLASGGAETQYF
- | TRBJ2-5 | - | TRBV9 | TGTGCCAGCAGCGGGAGCGAAGGAGAGACCCAGTACTTC | CASSGSEGETQYF
- | TRBJ2-7 | TRBD1 | TRBV7-2 | TGTGCCAGCAGCCTAGCGACAGGGGGCGACTACGAGCAGTACTTC | CASSLATGGDYEQYF
- | TRBJ1-5 | TRBD1 | TRBV4-1 | TGCGCCAGCAGCCAAATACAGGGGAATCAGCCCCAGCATTTT | CASSQIQGNQPQHF
few | TRBJ2-5 | - | TRBV30 | TGTGCCTGGAGATTCGGGCAAGAGACCCAGTACTTC | CAWRFGQETQYF
- | TRBJ2-2 | - | TRBV19 | TGTGCCAGTAGTATAGCTCAGACTTACGGGGAGCTGTTTTTT | CASSIAQTYGELFF
- | TRBJ2-1 | - | TRBV12-5 | TGTGCTAGTGGTACGGACGTCCAGGCGGGCAATGAGCAGTTCTTC | CASGTDVQAGNEQFF
- | TRBJ2-7 | - | TRBV6-1 | TGTGCCAGCAGGACAGAGACCTCCTACGAGCAGTACTTC | CASRTETSYEQYF
- | TRBJ1-1 | TRBD1 | TRBV4-3 | TGCGCCAGCAGCAGGGGCAGGGGGTACATGAACACTGAAGCTTTCTTT | CASSRGRGYMNTEAFF
- | TRBJ1-5 | TRBD1 | TRBV30 | TGTGCCTGGAGTCCAAGACAGGGGGCTTTTGGCAATCAGCCCCAGCATTTT | CAWSPRQGAFGNQPQHF
- | TRBJ2-7 | - | TRBV30 | TGTGCCTGGAGTTTAACGTTTTCGGACGAGCAGTACTTC | CAWSLTFSDEQYF
- | TRBJ1-1 | TRBD1 | TRBV7-9 | TGTGCCAGCAGCGAGGGACAGATGAACACTGAAGCTTTCTTT | CASSEGQMNTEAFF
- | TRBJ1-1 | - | TRBV15 | TGTGCCACCAGCAGAGATCTCAGGAGGAAGAACACTGAAGCTTTCTTT | CATSRDLRRKNTEAFF
- | TRBJ2-5 | - | TRBV28 | TGTGCCAGCAGAGGGACAACACAAAAGACCCAGTACTTC | CASRGTTQKTQYF
- | TRBJ2-5 | TRBD2 | TRBV10-3 | TGTGCCATCAGTGAGCCCTCAAGCGGGGTGGTGACCCAGTACTTC | CAISEPSSGVVTQYF
- | TRBJ2-7 | - | TRBV7-9 | TGTGCCAGCAGCTCGGACTATTACGAGCAGTACTTC | CASSSDYYEQYF
once | TRBJ1-1 | TRBD1 | TRBV9 | TGTGCCAGCAGCGCCGGGACAGGGGGAACTGAAGCTTTCTTT | CASSAGTGGTEAFF
- | TRBJ1-1 | - | TRBV7-2 | TGTGCCAGCAGCTTATTTGCAACGGGGGGGAACACTGAAGCTTTCTTT | CASSLFATGGNTEAFF
once | TRBJ1-4 | - | TRBV28 | TGTGCCAGCAGTTTATTTGGAGCTCGGGAAAAACTGTTTTTT | CASSLFGAREKLFF
- | TRBJ2-7 | TRBD1 | TRBV7-6 | TGTGCCAGCAGCTTGAACGCGGACAGGGCCTACGAGCAGTACTTC | CASSLNADRAYEQYF
- | TRBJ2-5 | TRBD1 | TRBV2 | TGTGCCAGCAGTGAAGCACAGGGGGGGACCCAGTACTTC | CASSEAQGGTQYF